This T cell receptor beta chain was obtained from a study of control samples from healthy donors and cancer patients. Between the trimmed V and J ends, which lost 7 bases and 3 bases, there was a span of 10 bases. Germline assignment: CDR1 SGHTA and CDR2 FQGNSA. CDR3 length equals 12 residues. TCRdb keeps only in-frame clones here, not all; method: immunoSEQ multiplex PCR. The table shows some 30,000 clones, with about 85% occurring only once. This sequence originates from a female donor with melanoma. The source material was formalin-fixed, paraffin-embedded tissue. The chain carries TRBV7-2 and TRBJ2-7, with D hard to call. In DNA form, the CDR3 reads TGTGCCAGCACTGTGGCAAACTACGAGCAGTACTTC. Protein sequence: CASTVANYEQYF.